These 8 T cell receptor beta chains were all obtained from the same sample, sequenced in a study of Tregs in tolerant kidney transplant recipients. Sequenced by immunoSEQ multiplex PCR; TCRdb stores in-frame clones only, minus some. With about 11,000 clones in the sample, the ten largest clones hold 26%. Recipients received nonmyeloablative bone marrow transplants from related graft donors, with transient mixed chimerism. The sequences come from CD8+ T cells from blood (PBMCs), collected 24 months after the transplant. All receptors derive from a human patient who received a combined kidney and bone marrow transplant. Some of the T cells might come from the graft donor.

Concerning this clone: The read falls 3 residues short of the CDR3 end, and the missing part is taken from the germline J gene. The V gene is TRBV5-1, the J gene TRBJ2-3; TRBD1 is a possible D gene (6 bases). The CDR3 sequence is 15 residues long. CDR1 is SGHRS and CDR2 is YFSETQ in the germline V gene. Trimming removed 2 bases at V and 4 bases at J, with 14 bases between. The CDR3 reads CASSFGQGLSDTQYF. The sequenced part of the CDR3 DNA is TGCGCCAGCAGCTTTGGCCAGGGGTTGTCAGATACG.

To note about this clone: With the read ending 3 residues before the CDR3 end, the germline J gene is used to fill in that end. The rearrangement uses TRBV7-8 and TRBJ2-7; possibly TRBD2 for D (5 bases). The length of the CDR3 is 15 residues. Trimming left V 1 base short and J 5 bases short, with 15 bases between. The germline V gene has CDR1 SGHVS and CDR2 FQNEAQ. The CDR3 protein is CASSLVLEDSHEQYF. The CDR3 DNA, read in part, is TGTGCCAGCAGCTTAGTCCTCGAGGACTCGCACGAG.

Worth noting for this clone: Coverage ceases 3 residues before the CDR3 finishes, and the germline J gene fills in the end. The chain carries TRBV28 and TRBJ1-6; D might be TRBD1 (5 bases). Germline values: CDR1 MDHEN, CDR2 SYDVKM. Trimming stripped 2 bases from V and 8 bases from J, with 16 bases between. The CDR3 totals 16 residues. CDR3 DNA (partial): TGTGCCAGCAGTTTAAACCCGGGGGAATTGTATTCACCC. Encoded protein: CASSLNPGELYSP. The full CDR3 reads CASSLNPGELYSPLHF.

With regard to this clone: The read stops 3 residues short of the end of the CDR3; the missing end is completed from the germline J gene. The rearrangement joins TRBV4-1 to TRBJ2-3; D may be TRBD1 (5 bases). The V end lost 1 base, the J end lost 6 bases, and 8 bases lay between the germline ends. Germline V lookup: CDR1 MGHRA, CDR2 YSYEKL. This CDR3 spans 13 amino acids. CDR3 DNA (partial): TGCGCCAGCAGCCAAGTCTGGGGCGATACG. Translation: CASSQVWGDT. The CDR3, in full, reads CASSQVWGDTQYF.

A note on this clone: Read data end 3 residues before the CDR3 end; the end is taken from the germline J gene. V is TRBV7-6 and J is TRBJ2-1; 7 nucleotides agree with TRBD1. Germline V lookup: CDR1 SGHVS, CDR2 FNYEAQ. The CDR3 is made up of 15 amino acids. The V gene end was trimmed by 5 bases and the J gene end by 4 bases; junction bases not matched to a gene: 8. The CDR3 is CASSPRWDRYNEQFF. The part of the CDR3 DNA that was read is TGTGCCAGCAGCCCGCGGTGGGACAGATACAATGAG.

Of note for this clone: The CDR3 end is not reached by the read, which stops 3 residues before it; the germline J gene fills it in. The chain uses TRBV19 and TRBJ2-5, with 8 bases identical to TRBD2. Germline V gene sequence: CDR1 LNHDA, CDR2 SQIVND (reference sequence). The CDR3 spans 15 residues. V trimming: 7 bases; J trimming: 5 bases; junction bases outside the gene matches: 12. The CDR3 is CASTVAGSGGETQYF. The covered CDR3 bases are TGTGCCAGTACCGTTGCAGGCTCGGGGGGGGAGACC.

Comment on this clone: The read ends 3 residues before the CDR3 terminus; that terminus is restored from the germline J gene. This rearrangement joins TRBV6-2 or TRBV6-3 to TRBJ2-2; 10 positions match TRBD2. The germline V gene has CDR1 MNHEY and CDR2 SVGEGT. Germline trimming cut 5 bases from V and 4 bases from J; bases unmatched to any gene: 4. There are 15 residues in the CDR3. CDR3 DNA, as far as it was read: TGTGCCAGCAGTACCGGACTAGCGGTCACCGGGGAG. Translating it yields CASSTGLAVTGE. The complete CDR3 reads CASSTGLAVTGELFF.

As concerns this clone: The read ends 3 residues early relative to the CDR3; the germline J gene fills the gap. This chain uses TRBV6-2 or TRBV6-3 with TRBJ2-7; TRBD1 agrees at 9 bases. Germline V CDR1 and CDR2: MNHEY, SVGEGT. The CDR3 is made up of 14 amino acids. The trim removed 8 bases at V and 4 bases at J, leaving 9 bases unmatched. CDR3 loop: CASAAGTGLYEQYF. Partial CDR3 DNA: TGTGCCAGCGCGGCCGGGACAGGGCTATACGAG.